The 32 T cell receptor beta chains below come from one sample, sequenced in a study of cytomegalovirus exposure and HLA in healthy donors (dated by TCRdb to the late 2010s). The library was built by means of the immunoSEQ multiplex PCR assay. The multiplex PCR relied on a mix of 60 forward primers for TCR Vbeta segments and 13 reverse primers for TCR Jbeta segments. TCRdb provides this immuneACCESS table in a form limited to in-frame rearrangements. Some clones are lacking; in checked studies, under half of them reflect an unresolved V gene, and why the rest are absent is not known. The sample table holds about 150,000 clones. The ten largest make up around 1.6% of the sample. Sequencing was performed on PBMCs. All receptors derive from a woman aged 45-65 years in good health and CMV-seronegative.

This sequence joins TRBV25-1 and TRBJ1-1; no definite D call. Germline CDR1 MGHDK, CDR2 SYGVNS. The CDR3 contains 14 residues. V lost 0 bases and J 3 bases, leaving 8 bases between the germline ends. The CDR3 loop reads CASSEYGLDTEAFF. CDR3 in DNA: TGTGCCAGCAGTGAATACGGGTTAGACACTGAAGCTTTCTTT.

The chain has TRBV7-6 and TRBJ1-1; D perhaps matches TRBD1 (5 bases). Trimming took off 7 bases at V and 1 base at J, with 10 bases between the two ends. This CDR3 is 13 amino acids long. Germline lookup yields CDR1 SGHVS and CDR2 FNYEAQ. CDR3 residues: CASKQDTNTEAFF. CDR3 bases: TGTGCCAGCAAGCAGGACACGAACACTGAAGCTTTCTTT.

V gene TRBV18 combines with J gene TRBJ1-2, with D tentatively TRBD1 (6 bases). The CDR3 spans 13 residues. Germline V gene lookup returns CDR1 KGHSH and CDR2 LQKENI. Trimming took off 10 bases at V and 1 base at J, with 13 bases between the two ends. CDR3 amino acids: CATRTDVNYGYTF. The CDR3 region has the DNA TGTGCCACCAGGACAGATGTTAACTATGGCTACACCTTC.

J is TRBJ2-5 and V is TRBV28; 7 bases align to TRBD1. The CDR3 extends over 15 amino acids. In germline, CDR1 is MDHEN, CDR2 SYDVKM. J gave up 2 bases and V 8 bases, and 11 bases lay outside the gene matches. CDR3 in amino acids: CASGRSGGGQETQYF. CDR3 DNA: TGTGCCAGCGGCCGCTCAGGGGGTGGTCAAGAGACCCAGTACTTC.

The V and J genes are TRBV5-5 and TRBJ1-5, with 10 bases fitting TRBD1. This CDR3 has 16 residues. The V segment lost 4 bases and the J segment 4 bases; nucleotides outside the gene matches: 8. Germline values: CDR1 SGHKS, CDR2 YYEKEE (reference sequence). The CDR3 region has the DNA TGTGCCAGCAGCCCTCCGGGACAGGGGATGAATCAGCCCCAGCATTTT. This gives the protein CASSPPGQGMNQPQHF.

The V and J genes are TRBV7-9 and TRBJ1-3, with D maybe TRBD1 (6 bases). Germline lookup yields CDR1 SEHNR and CDR2 FQNEAQ (reference sequence). Between the trimmed V and J ends, which lost 2 bases and 3 bases, there was a span of 11 bases. The CDR3 runs 15 residues. The CDR3 region has the DNA TGTGCCAGCAGCTTATTGAACAGGGTTGGAAACACCATATATTTT. Translation: CASSLLNRVGNTIYF.

The rearrangement links TRBV5-4 to TRBJ2-3; D is perhaps TRBD2 (6 bases). The V gene's germline CDR1 is SGHNT and CDR2 YYREEE (reference sequence). This CDR3 region has 15 residues. Trimming removed 2 bases from V and 5 bases from J, with 15 bases in between. The DNA of the CDR3 is TGTGCCAGCAGCTTAGTTTCCGGGACTGGAGATACGCAGTATTTT. It is translated as CASSLVSGTGDTQYF.

The chain employs TRBV28 and TRBJ1-1; D possibly corresponds to TRBD1 (6 bases). The V and J ends lost 1 base and 11 bases respectively, with 23 bases between them. This CDR3 has 16 residues. CDR1 MDHEN and CDR2 SYDVKM come from the germline V gene. The CDR3 sequence is CASSLFIEFSGERAFF. DNA of the CDR3: TGTGCCAGCAGTTTATTCATCGAATTTTCAGGGGAAAGGGCTTTCTTT.

The rearrangement links TRBV10-1 to TRBJ2-5, with D possibly TRBD2 on 5 matching bases. The DNA end favors TRBJ2-7, so the J call may be wrong. CDR1 and CDR2 (germline): WNHNN, SYGVQD (reference sequence). The length of the CDR3 is 13 residues. The CDR3 region has the DNA TGCGCCAGCAGTGAGTCAAACGGGGTCGAGCAGTACTTC. Translated, it gives CASSESNGVEQYF.

The chain employs TRBV9 and TRBJ2-2; 9 nucleotides line up with TRBD1. Germline CDR1 is SGDLS and CDR2 is YYNGEE. The V gene end was trimmed by 2 bases and the J gene end by 7 bases; junction bases not matched to a gene: 3. The length of the CDR3 is 14 residues. As DNA, the CDR3 is TGTGCCAGCAGCGTTTACAGGGGGCACGGGGAGCTGTTTTTT. This codes for CASSVYRGHGELFF. The variable domain in full, completed from reference TRBV9 and TRBJ2-2, reads DSGVTQTPKHLITATGQRVTLRCSPRSGDLSVYWYQQSLDQGLQFLIQYYNGEERAKGNILERFSAQQFPDLHSELNLSSLELGDSALYFCASSVYRGHGELFFGEGSRLTVL.

This sequence joins TRBV4-3 and TRBJ1-1; D call uncertain. CDR1 is LGHNA and CDR2 is YSLEER in the germline V gene. This CDR3 has 18 amino acids. The ends were cut back, 3 bases at V and 2 bases at J, with 22 bases in the middle. CDR3 sequence reads: CASSQARWAQPLNTEAFF. CDR3 in DNA: TGCGCCAGCAGCCAGGCCCGATGGGCGCAGCCCCTCAACACTGAAGCTTTCTTT.

The chain links TRBV27 to TRBJ2-2, with 13 bases matching TRBD2. Germline trimming cut 2 bases from V and 6 bases from J; bases unmatched to any gene: 9. The CDR3 is 18 amino acids. Looked up from germline, CDR1 is MNHEY and CDR2 is SMNVEV (reference sequence). CDR3 sequence reads: CASSLLPGLAGHSGELFF. CDR3 DNA sequence: TGTGCCAGCAGTTTACTCCCGGGACTAGCGGGACATTCCGGGGAGCTGTTTTTT.

J is TRBJ2-2 and V is TRBV9; maybe TRBD2 (5 bases). Germline CDR1 reads SGDLS; CDR2 reads YYNGEE. Trimming took off 7 bases at V and 4 bases at J, with 20 bases between the two ends. CDR3 length equals 16 residues. The CDR3, as DNA: TGTGCCAGCGGGGAGCCGACCCCACCGAGCACCGGGGAGCTGTTTTTT. Translation: CASGEPTPPSTGELFF.

The V gene is TRBV6-5, the J gene TRBJ1-1; D perhaps matches TRBD1 (5 bases). The germline V gene has CDR1 MNHEY and CDR2 SVGAGI. V was trimmed by 0 bases and J by 7 bases, leaving 9 bases between them. CDR3 length equals 13 residues. CDR3 sequence: CASSYSRGNEAFF. The CDR3 coding sequence is TGTGCCAGCAGTTACTCGCGGGGGAATGAAGCTTTCTTT.

The chain employs TRBV18 and TRBJ2-5, with 11 bases aligning to TRBD2. The CDR3 is made up of 18 amino acids. Trimming removed 5 bases from V and 1 base from J; junction bases left unmatched: 12. Germline values: CDR1 KGHSH, CDR2 LQKENI. The CDR3 sequence is CASSSWLAGGIAQETQYF. CDR3 nucleotide sequence: TGTGCCAGCTCATCCTGGCTAGCGGGAGGCATAGCCCAAGAGACCCAGTACTTC.

The chain couples TRBV9 to TRBJ1-3; D ambiguous. Trimming removed 0 bases from V and 7 bases from J, with 14 bases in between. The CDR3 consists of 15 residues. CDR1 SGDLS and CDR2 YYNGEE come from the germline V gene. CDR3 bases: TGTGCCAGCAGCGTAGCTCCGGGATACGGCAACACCATATATTTT. It is translated as CASSVAPGYGNTIYF.

J is TRBJ1-1 and V is TRBV10-3; maybe TRBD1 (6 bases). V shed 3 bases and J shed 2 bases, with 7 bases lying between them. The CDR3 is made up of 13 amino acids. CDR1 ENHRY and CDR2 SYGVKD come from the germline V gene. CDR3 DNA: TGTGCCATCAGTGAACAGGGAAACACTGAAGCTTTCTTT. It is translated as CAISEQGNTEAFF.

The chain is built from TRBV7-9 and TRBJ1-6; a weak D match, TRBD1 (5 bases). Germline CDR1 reads SEHNR; CDR2 reads FQNEAQ (reference sequence). The CDR3 sequence is 16 residues long. The V and J ends lost 7 bases and 8 bases respectively, with 21 bases between them. In nucleotides, the CDR3 is TGTGCCAGCACCACGCCGGGTGGGGCGTTGGATTCACCCCTCCACTTT. It specifies CASTTPGGALDSPLHF. The full variable domain, in which reference TRBV7-9 and TRBJ1-6 provide the parts outside the CDR3, is DTGVSQNPRHKITKRGQNVTFRCDPISEHNRLYWYRQTLGQGPEFLTYFQNEAQLEKSRLLSDRFSAERPKGSFSTLEIQRTEQGDSAMYLCASTTPGGALDSPLHFGNGTRLTVT.

This sequence joins TRBV11-2 and TRBJ2-1; the match to TRBD2 covers 10 bases. V dropped 5 bases and J dropped 6; count of bases not matched to a gene: 10. This CDR3 has 16 residues. Germline V CDR1 and CDR2: SGHAT, FQNNGV. For the CDR3, the DNA is TGTGCCAGCAGCCCCTCAAGCGGGGGGGTCGCCAATGAGCAGTTCTTC. It is translated as CASSPSSGGVANEQFF.

The chain joins TRBV30 to TRBJ2-5, with D perhaps TRBD1 (7 bases). V was pared by 1 base and J by 0 bases, with 12 bases between. The CDR3 runs to 15 residues. Looked up from germline, CDR1 is GTSNPN and CDR2 is SVGIG (reference sequence). The CDR3 protein is CAWSGTGGYQETQYF. In nucleotides, the CDR3 is TGTGCCTGGAGTGGGACAGGAGGGTACCAAGAGACCCAGTACTTC. The entire variable domain, with the rest obtained from reference TRBV30 and TRBJ2-5, is as follows: SQTIHQWPATLVQPVGSPLSLECTVEGTSNPNLYWYRQAAGRGLQLLFYSVGIGQISSEVPQNLSASRPQDRQFILSSKKLLLSDSGFYLCAWSGTGGYQETQYFGPGTRLLVL.

Concerning this clone: One end of the junction is discordant with germline, which a read error may explain. The CDR3 protein is CASSLGAANGEQHF. Written as DNA, the CDR3 is TGTGCCAGCAGCTTAGGGGCCGCGAATGGGGAGCAGCACTTC. The chain has TRBV13 and TRBJ2-7; perhaps TRBD2 as D (5 bases). Looked up from germline, CDR1 is PRHDT and CDR2 is FYEKMQ (reference sequence). The CDR3 covers 14 residues. Using reference TRBV13 and TRBJ2-7 for the parts outside the CDR3, the full variable domain is AAGVIQSPRHLIKEKRETATLKCYPIPRHDTVYWYQQGPGQDPQFLISFYEKMQSDKGSIPDRFSAQQFSDYHSELNMSSLELGDSALYFCASSLGAANGEQHFGPGTRLTVT.

The chain recombines TRBV30 with TRBJ1-2; D not resolved. This CDR3 has 12 residues. Trimming stripped 2 bases from V and 9 bases from J, with 13 bases between. CDR1 and CDR2 from the germline V gene are GTSNPN and SVGIG (reference sequence). The CDR3 protein is CAWSTSAASYTF. As DNA, the CDR3 is TGTGCCTGGAGTACGTCCGCGGCAAGCTACACCTTC.

V usage is TRBV28 and J usage is TRBJ2-7, with D uncertain. Trimming shortened V by 5 bases and J by 2 bases, and 7 bases separated the two germline ends. This CDR3 region has 12 residues. Per germline, CDR1 MDHEN and CDR2 SYDVKM. CDR3 sequence: CASSRDTYEQYF. In DNA, the CDR3 is TGTGCCAGCAGTCGCGACACCTACGAGCAGTACTTC.

The chain links TRBV5-8 to TRBJ2-5, with D hard to call. CDR1 and CDR2 from the germline V gene are SGHTS and YDEGEE. CDR3 length equals 15 residues. V was cut by 4 bases and J by 5 bases, with 18 bases left in between. The CDR3 sequence is CASSPPPVLKETQYF. CDR3 DNA sequence: TGTGCCAGCAGCCCGCCCCCAGTTCTCAAGGAGACCCAGTACTTC.

The chain carries TRBV11-2 and TRBJ2-3; the match to TRBD2 covers 10 bases. This CDR3 contains 14 residues. J lost 6 bases, V lost 5 bases, and 5 bases had no gene match. Germline V gives CDR1 SGHAT, CDR2 FQNNGV. CDR3 bases: TGTGCCAGCAGCCTGCTAGCGGGAGCGGATACGCAGTATTTT. Its protein product is CASSLLAGADTQYF.

The gene calls are TRBV15 and TRBJ2-7; D remains unclear. V lost 0 bases to trimming and J lost 0 bases, with 9 bases between them. Germline-derived CDR1 and CDR2 are LNHNV and YYDKDF (reference sequence). The CDR3 spans 15 residues. CDR3 nucleotides: TGTGCCACCAGCAGAGATCCCTCCGGCTCCTACGAGCAGTACTTC. It yields the protein CATSRDPSGSYEQYF.

On this clone: At one boundary the junction diverges from the germline segment, which might be a read error. V usage is TRBV28 and J usage is TRBJ1-1, with D unresolved. There are 14 residues in the CDR3. The V gene's germline CDR1 is MDHEN and CDR2 SYDVKM. CDR3 coding DNA: TGTGCCACCTACCTTGGGTATCGGGTTGCTGAAGCTTCCTTT. Amino acid sequence: CATYLGYRVAEASF.

J is TRBJ1-1 and V is TRBV28; D not resolved. CDR1 MDHEN and CDR2 SYDVKM come from the germline V gene. V lost 3 bases and J lost 7, with 12 bases in between. This CDR3 contains 13 residues. The CDR3 is CASSFSAGIEAFF. Written as DNA, the CDR3 is TGTGCCAGCAGTTTTTCGGCGGGGATTGAAGCTTTCTTT.

V and J are TRBV18 and TRBJ1-6, with D possibly matching TRBD1 (5 bases). Germline V gives CDR1 KGHSH, CDR2 LQKENI. Trimming removed 5 bases from V and 4 bases from J, with 18 bases in between. The CDR3 is made up of 17 amino acids. DNA of the CDR3: TGTGCCAGCTCAACGTCTACGGGGGGGGGATATAATTCACCCCTCCACTTT. Protein product: CASSTSTGGGYNSPLHF.

V is TRBV7-2 and J is TRBJ2-6, with TRBD2 matching 11 bases. The V gene's germline CDR1 is SGHTA and CDR2 FQGNSA. V trimming: 1 base; J trimming: 0 bases; junction bases outside the gene matches: 2. The CDR3 contains 18 residues. DNA for the CDR3: TGTGCCAGCAGCTTAGGGGGACTAGCGGACTCTGGGGCCAACGTCCTGACTTTC. Translated, it gives CASSLGGLADSGANVLTF. Full variable domain (rest looked up from reference TRBV7-2 and TRBJ2-6): GAGVSQSPSNKVTEKGKDVELRCDPISGHTALYWYRQSLGQGLEFLIYFQGNSAPDKSGLPSDRFSAERTGGSVSTLTIQRTQQEDSAVYLCASSLGGLADSGANVLTFGAGSRLTVL.

This chain uses TRBV5-1 with TRBJ2-2; 7 bases match TRBD2. J was trimmed by 6 bases and V by 4 bases; bases with no gene match: 9. The CDR3 length is 15 residues. Germline V lookup: CDR1 SGHRS, CDR2 YFSETQ. The CDR3 DNA follows: TGCGCCAGCAGCCCGTGGGAGGGTTTGGCCGGGGAGCTGTTTTTT. Amino acid sequence: CASSPWEGLAGELFF.

The chain is built from TRBV6-5 and TRBJ1-1; D gene ambiguous. Looked up from germline, CDR1 is MNHEY and CDR2 is SVGAGI. This CDR3 has 14 amino acids. V lost 5 bases, J lost 1 base, and 11 bases lay in between. The CDR3 DNA is TGTGCCAGCAGTCGACTCCGGGAGAACACTGAAGCTTTCTTT. This encodes CASSRLRENTEAFF.